These 4 T cell receptor beta chains were sequenced from one sample in a study of blood T cell repertoires in COVID-19 (dated by TCRdb to 2020 to 2022). Libraries were made using the immunoSEQ multiplex PCR assay. This is the immuneACCESS table as TCRdb keeps it, with only in-frame sequences that have V and J called. A part of the clones is gone; compared with another copy, unresolved V genes explain less than half, and the rest is unexplained. Here the sample has around 250,000 clones; roughly 80% occur a single time. In total, the top ten clones hold 3.4% of the sample. The sequencing sample was made of peripheral blood. Receptor source: a woman aged 18-30 years with acute or convalescent COVID-19.

V gene TRBV5-1 combines with J gene TRBJ2-5; 8 nucleotides agree with TRBD1. Trimming removed 4 bases from V and 0 bases from J; junction bases left unmatched: 2. This CDR3 has 14 residues. The germline gives CDR1 SGHRS, CDR2 YFSETQ. The CDR3 loop is CASSTGQDQETQYF. In DNA form, the CDR3 reads TGCGCCAGCAGCACGGGACAGGACCAAGAGACCCAGTACTTC.

The V call is TRBV2, the J call TRBJ1-5; a possible D gene is TRBD1 (5 bases). From germline, CDR1 is SNHLY and CDR2 FYNNEI. The germline V and J ends were trimmed by 6 bases and 11 bases, with 20 bases remaining between them. This CDR3 has 14 residues. The CDR3 DNA is TGTGCCAGCAGAGACAGTGTTCTACTTGGAGCCCAGCATTTT. The encoded protein is CASRDSVLLGAQHF.

The chain uses TRBV6-2 or TRBV6-3 and TRBJ2-5; D perhaps matches TRBD1 (6 bases). The CDR3 covers 15 residues. Between the trimmed V and J ends, which lost 0 bases and 1 base, there was a span of 9 bases. Germline lookup yields CDR1 MNHEY and CDR2 SVGEGT. CDR3 nucleotides: TGTGCCAGCAGTTACTCGGGGACATTCCAAGAGACCCAGTACTTC. Translation: CASSYSGTFQETQYF.

This clone was counted many times. The gene calls are TRBV28 and TRBJ1-5; D remains unclear. V was pared by 4 bases and J by 1 base, with 8 bases between. Germline V gene sequence: CDR1 MDHEN, CDR2 SYDVKM. The CDR3 runs to 14 residues. CDR3 bases: TGTGCCAGCAGTTGGGAGTGGAGCAATCAGCCCCAGCATTTT. The encoded protein is CASSWEWSNQPQHF.